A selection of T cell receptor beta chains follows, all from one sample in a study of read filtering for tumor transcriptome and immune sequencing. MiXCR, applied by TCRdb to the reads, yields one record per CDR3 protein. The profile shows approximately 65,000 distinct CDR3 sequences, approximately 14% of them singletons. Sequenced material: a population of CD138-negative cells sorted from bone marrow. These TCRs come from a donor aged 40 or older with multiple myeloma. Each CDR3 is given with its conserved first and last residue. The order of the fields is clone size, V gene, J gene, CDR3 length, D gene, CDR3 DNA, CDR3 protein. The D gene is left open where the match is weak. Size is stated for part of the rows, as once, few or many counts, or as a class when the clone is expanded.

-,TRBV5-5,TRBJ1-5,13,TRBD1,TGTGCCAGCAGCGGACAGGGCGTTCAGCCCCAGCATTTT,CASSGQGVQPQHF
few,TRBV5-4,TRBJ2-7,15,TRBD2,TGTGCCAGCAGTCTCGCGGGAGGAAGCTCCTACGAGCAGTACTTC,CASSLAGGSSYEQYF
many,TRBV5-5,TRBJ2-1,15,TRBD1,TGTGCCAGCAGCTTGGACCAGGGGGCCTACAATGAGCAGTTCTTC,CASSLDQGAYNEQFF
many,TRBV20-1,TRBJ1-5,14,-,TGCAGTGCTATGGTGGGGGCTTTAAATCAGCCCCAGCATTTT,CSAMVGALNQPQHF
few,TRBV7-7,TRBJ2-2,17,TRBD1,TGTGCTAGCAGCTTAGCGGCAGGGACAGGGAACACCGGGGAGCTGTTTTTT,CASSLAAGTGNTGELFF
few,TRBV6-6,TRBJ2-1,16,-,TGTGCCAGCAGTAACCCCGGTGGTCAGGTCTACAATGAGCAGTTCTTC,CASSNPGGQVYNEQFF
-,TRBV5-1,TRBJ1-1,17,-,TGCGCCAGCAGCTTGGAACAGTTATCCTTATACCTCACTGAAGCTTTCTTT,CASSLEQLSLYLTEAFF
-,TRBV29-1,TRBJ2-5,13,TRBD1,TGCAGCGCTGCCGGGACAGGGCAAGAGACCCAGTACTTC,CSAAGTGQETQYF
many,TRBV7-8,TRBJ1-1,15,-,TGTGCCAGCAGCTTAGGTGCCACGCCGGGCACTGAAGCTTTCTTT,CASSLGATPGTEAFF
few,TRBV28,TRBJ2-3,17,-,TGTGCCAGCAGTTCAGTCGTGACGGGAGTGAACTCAGATACGCAGTATTTT,CASSSVVTGVNSDTQYF
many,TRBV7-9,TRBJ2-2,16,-,TGTGCCAGCAGCTCCTGGACACAGTCTGAGTTCGGGGAGCTGTTTTTT,CASSSWTQSEFGELFF
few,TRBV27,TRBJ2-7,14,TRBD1,TGTGCCAGCAGTCCTGGACAGGGTGGGCGGGAGCAGTACTTC,CASSPGQGGREQYF
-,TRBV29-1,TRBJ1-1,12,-,TGCAGCGTTAGGGTCGGGGACACTGAAGCTTTCTTT,CSVRVGDTEAFF
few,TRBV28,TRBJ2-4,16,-,TGTGCCAGCAGTTCACCTCGACAAGGGGCCAAAGACATTCAGTACTTC,CASSSPRQGAKDIQYF
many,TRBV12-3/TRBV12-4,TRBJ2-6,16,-,TGTGCCAGCAGTCCCACTCGACAGGTTGGGGCCAACGTCCTGACTTTC,CASSPTRQVGANVLTF
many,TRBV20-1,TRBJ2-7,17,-,TGCAGTGCCCCTTTACCCGCCCGGGGAGGCCTAACCTACGAGCAGTACTTC,CSAPLPARGGLTYEQYF
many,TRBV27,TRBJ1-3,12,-,TGTGCCAGCAAATCTGCTGGAAACACCATATATTTT,CASKSAGNTIYF
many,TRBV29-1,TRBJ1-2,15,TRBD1,TGCAGCGTTGAAGACGTAGGGGGCAAGAACTATGGCTACACCTTC,CSVEDVGGKNYGYTF
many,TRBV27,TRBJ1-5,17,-,TGTGCCAGCACTCTATACGGGCCGTCGAAATCTAATCAGCCCCAGCATTTT,CASTLYGPSKSNQPQHF
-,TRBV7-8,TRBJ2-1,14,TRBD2,TGTGCCAGCAGCGCAGGACTAGCGGGACCTTGGCAGTTCTTC,CASSAGLAGPWQFF
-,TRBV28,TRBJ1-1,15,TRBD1,TGTGCCAGCAGTTTCGTGACAGGGGAGAACACTGAAGCTTTCTTT,CASSFVTGENTEAFF
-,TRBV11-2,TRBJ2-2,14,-,TGTGCCAGCAGCTTGAAAGTAGGGTCCGGGGAGCTGTTTTTT,CASSLKVGSGELFF
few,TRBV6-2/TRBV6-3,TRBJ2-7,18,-,TGTGCCAGCAGTTGGCTGGCAGGAGAAGCCCGGAGCTCCTACGAGCAGTACTTC,CASSWLAGEARSSYEQYF
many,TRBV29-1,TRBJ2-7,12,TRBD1,TGCAGCGTATCGACAGGGACCTACGAGCAGTACTTC,CSVSTGTYEQYF
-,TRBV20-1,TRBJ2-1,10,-,TGCAGTGTAGCGTACAATGAGCAGTTCTTC,CSVAYNEQFF
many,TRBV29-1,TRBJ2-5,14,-,TGCAGCGTCTCAAATGGAGCAGTCCAAGAGACCCAGTACTTC,CSVSNGAVQETQYF
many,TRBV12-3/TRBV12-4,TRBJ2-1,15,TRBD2,TGTGCCAGCAGTTCCCGGACTAGCGGCTACAATGAGCAGTTCTTC,CASSSRTSGYNEQFF
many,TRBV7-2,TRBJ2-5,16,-,TGTGCCAGCAGCTTAGTAGGGACCAAAACCCAAGAGACCCAGTACTTC,CASSLVGTKTQETQYF
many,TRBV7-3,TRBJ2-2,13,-,TGTGCCAGCAGCTTAAGAGGGTCCGGGGAGCTGTTTTTT,CASSLRGSGELFF
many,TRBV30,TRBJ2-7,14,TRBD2,TGTGCCTGGAGCGGGGGGGGCGGGACCTACGAGCAGTACTTC,CAWSGGGGTYEQYF
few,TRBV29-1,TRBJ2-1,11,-,TGCAGCGGAGTAGGAGGGGTTGAGCAGTTCTTC,CSGVGGVEQFF
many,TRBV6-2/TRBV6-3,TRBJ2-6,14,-,TGTGCCAGCAGCCGATTGTCTGGGGCCAACGTCCTGACTTTC,CASSRLSGANVLTF
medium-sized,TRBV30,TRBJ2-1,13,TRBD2,TGTGCCTGGGATGGGACTAGGGGCAATGAGCAGTTCTTC,CAWDGTRGNEQFF
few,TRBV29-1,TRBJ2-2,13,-,TGCAGCGTTGGGGGCAGGGGTACCGGGGAGCTGTTTTTT,CSVGGRGTGELFF
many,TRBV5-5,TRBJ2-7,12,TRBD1,TGTGCCAGCTCAGGGGGTGCCTACGAGCAGTACTTC,CASSGGAYEQYF
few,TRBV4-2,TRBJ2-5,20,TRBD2,TGTGCCAGCAGCCCTACCACCTTCCTTACCGGGACTAGCGTAGAAGAGACCCAGTACTTC,CASSPTTFLTGTSVEETQYF
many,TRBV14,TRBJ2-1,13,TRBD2,TGTGCCAGCGGAAGGACTAGCGGCAATGAGCAGTTCTTC,CASGRTSGNEQFF
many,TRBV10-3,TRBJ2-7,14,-,TGTGCCATCAGTGACCCCCCGGCTCCTCGCGAGCAGTACTTC,CAISDPPAPREQYF
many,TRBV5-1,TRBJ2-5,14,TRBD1,TGCGCCAGCAGCTTTTCAGGGGGAGTGGAGACCCAGTACTTC,CASSFSGGVETQYF
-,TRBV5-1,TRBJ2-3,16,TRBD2,TGCGCCAGCAGCTTTGGGACTAGCGGAGCGACAGGTACGCAGTATTTT,CASSFGTSGATGTQYF
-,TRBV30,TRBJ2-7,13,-,TGTGCCTTTATCCGGGGAGTCCCCTACGAGCAGTACTTC,CAFIRGVPYEQYF
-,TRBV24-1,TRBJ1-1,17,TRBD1,TGTGCCACCAGTGATTCCCAGGGGGTTGGGGGGAACACTGAAGCTTTCTTT,CATSDSQGVGGNTEAFF
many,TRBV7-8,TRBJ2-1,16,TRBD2,TGTGCCAGCAGCCGTTCGACTAGCGGGTACTACAATGAGCAGTTCTTC,CASSRSTSGYYNEQFF
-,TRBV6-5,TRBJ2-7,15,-,TGTGCCAGCAGTTACTCGCCTAGCTATGGTCACGAGCAGAACTTC,CASSYSPSYGHEQNF
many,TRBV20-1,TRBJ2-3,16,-,TGCAGTGCTAGACCCAGAACGGGGCGAGCAACAGATACGCAGTATTTT,CSARPRTGRATDTQYF
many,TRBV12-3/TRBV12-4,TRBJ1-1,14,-,TGTGCCAGCAGTTTGTACACGCTGAACACTGAAGCTTTCTTT,CASSLYTLNTEAFF
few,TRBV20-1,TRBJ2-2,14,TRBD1,TGCAGTGCTGTCGGGACAGTGAACACCGGGGAGCTGTTTTTT,CSAVGTVNTGELFF
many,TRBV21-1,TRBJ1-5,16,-,TGTGCCAGCAGGCCTGCCTCCGATCGCAGTAATCAGCCCCAGCATTTT,CASRPASDRSNQPQHF
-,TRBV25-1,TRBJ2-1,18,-,TGTGCCAGCAGTGAAGCCCACGCAGACACACAGGGCCACAATGAGCAGTTCTTC,CASSEAHADTQGHNEQFF
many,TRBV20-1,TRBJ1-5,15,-,TGCAGTGCTAGAGATCCAGGCCTGTTCAATCAGCCCCAGCATTTT,CSARDPGLFNQPQHF
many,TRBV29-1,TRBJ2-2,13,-,TGCAGCGTTGTGGGGGCTGGCACCGGGGAGCTGTTTTTT,CSVVGAGTGELFF
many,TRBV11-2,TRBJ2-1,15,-,TGTGCCAGCAGCTCTGGACAGACAACCTCAAATGAGCAGTTCTTC,CASSSGQTTSNEQFF
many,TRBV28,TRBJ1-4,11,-,TGTGCCAGCAGTTATAATGAAAAACTGTTTTTT,CASSYNEKLFF
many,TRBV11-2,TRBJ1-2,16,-,TGTGCCAGCAGCCCTATTCCGGGACAAGTTAACTATGGCTACACCTTC,CASSPIPGQVNYGYTF
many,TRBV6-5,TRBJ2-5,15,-,TGTGCCAGCAGTTACTTGGGACTGGCGGGGGAGACCCAGTACTTC,CASSYLGLAGETQYF
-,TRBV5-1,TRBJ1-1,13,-,TGCGCCAGCAGTTTTACAGGGCCCACTGAAGCTTTCTTT,CASSFTGPTEAFF
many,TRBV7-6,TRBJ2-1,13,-,TGTGCCAGCAGCTCGCGCGGGGTGGATGAGCAGTTCTTC,CASSSRGVDEQFF
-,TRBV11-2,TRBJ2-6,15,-,TGTGCCAGCAGCACCCGACCGTCTGAGGCCAACGTCCTGACTTTC,CASSTRPSEANVLTF
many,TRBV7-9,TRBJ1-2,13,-,TGTGCCATTACTCAGGTAGCTAGCTATGGCTACACCTTC,CAITQVASYGYTF